This TCR beta chain was sequenced in a study of T cells in Graves' hyperthyroidism and ophthalmopathy (dated by TCRdb to about 2019). Turning to the overall study: Peripheral blood samples were taken at the time of initial diagnosis, prior to any treatment. Once sampling was done, hyperthyroidism patients were given methimazole at a starting dose of 30 mg daily, whereas ophthalmopathy patients were given high-dose intravenous methylprednisolone. The paper reports TCR Vbeta CDR3 sequencing of approximately 140 peripheral blood samples: approximately 43 ophthalmopathy, around 80 hyperthyroidism and 17 progressor patients. To identify TCR V-J signatures that set the groups apart, the researchers used a discovery cohort of 100 patients, made up of some 41 with Graves' ophthalmopathy and 57 with stable Graves' hyperthyroidism. For training and testing, the 100 or so patients in the discovery cohort were randomly divided in a 7:3 ratio. An independent validation cohort of under 20 hyperthyroidism patients and 17 patients who later progressed to ophthalmopathy tested prospective prediction of ophthalmopathy. In addition, the study compared T-cell repertoires in thyroid tissue and in blood from five or six Graves' hyperthyroidism patients. Overall study results and their limits: In validation, progression to ophthalmopathy was predicted by the model with nearly 71% sensitivity and 72.22% specificity, a median of around 5.9 months before onset. A model built on a 13 V-J signature distinguished ophthalmopathy from stable hyperthyroidism, reaching about 88% sensitivity and 81% to 83% specificity in cross-validation and 80%/75% in testing. No statistical method was used to set the sample size in advance, and investigators knew the group allocation. Most expanded thyroid clonotypes (frequency above 0.001) were also detected in blood, suggesting blood repertoires may reflect thyroid immune responses.

In the ophthalmopathy patients, disease was moderately to severely active, with a Clinical Activity Score of 3 or more, a NOSPECS grade of 4 or more, and a duration of less than 3 months. Patients with uncontrolled infections, other autoimmune diseases, pregnancy or lactation were excluded. Diagnoses were established on the basis of clinical symptoms, serum thyroxine and TRAb, thyroid ultrasound, and orbital computed tomography. Ficoll-Paque density gradient centrifugation was used to isolate PBMCs from about 10 ml of fresh peripheral blood. Total RNA was extracted with Trizol reagent, and quality was checked on an Agilent 2100 Bioanalyzer. Amplification of TCR beta CDR3 regions was carried out from RNA transcripts. A first-round RT-PCR of the TCR CDR3 used the HTBI primer set with the Qiagen OneStep RT-PCR kit. The libraries were constructed in a second round of multiplex PCR and then size-selected and purified. Sequencing of the libraries was done on an Illumina HiSeq2000 using paired-end 100 bp reads. As for the authors' bioinformatics: SOAPnuke was used to process the raw data, removing reads that contained adapters or uncalled bases, had a mean Phred below 15, or lacked an exact match to the constant primer or identifier. COPE v1.2.5 was used to merge the high-quality paired reads, and each unique nucleotide sequence was defined as a clonotype. MiTCR v1.1 was used to align the clonotypes against IMGT TRBV, TRBD and TRBJ reference segments. Analysis was restricted to V-J combinations with a frequency above 0.0001, which covered roughly 99% of repertoires. A TCS score was defined as the ratio between F50 (clonal expansion) and ExV (chaos), using BLOSUM62-based TCRdist between CDR3 peptides within each V-J. Welch's t-statistics and random forest reduced just over 500 V-J features to 10 to 15, which were used in a naive Bayes classifier (R e1071). TCRdb ran its own pipeline on the public reads, namely fastp trimming at Q25 and MiXCR clone calling, and kept in-frame beta chains. When rows share a CDR3 protein, they turn into one entry using the most common DNA and genes. TCRdb, not the original authors, processed these V and J calls. The sample has around 250,000 distinct CDR3 sequences on record, approximately 25% of them singletons. About 40% of the sample is held by the ten biggest clonotypes.

Trimming costs V 1 base and J 5 bases, and their ends lie 11 bases apart. The CDR3 contains 14 residues, cysteine and phenylalanine counted. The retained sequence is limited to the CDR3, 42 bases, with the frame set at the first base. As encoded in the germline V gene, CDR1 is SGHAT while CDR2 is FQNNGV. This clonotype was recorded once. It has no known antigen specificity. No base-level quality is on record; no much larger clone is a single base apart. One read yields weak evidence. The sequenced sample consisted of blood. The chain was built from TRBV11-2 and TRBJ2-5, with no confidently assigned D gene. This TCR came from a woman in her thirties or forties with Graves' ophthalmopathy. The CDR3 region reads CASSLVAWVETQYF. The sequenced DNA is TGTGCCAGCAGCTTAGTTGCCTGGGTCGAGACCCAGTACTTC.